In this sample, the clone carrying this T cell receptor beta chain turned up a few times. The data belong to a study of early T cells in non-severe SARS-CoV-2 infection. In TCRdb, the 5' RACE reads were re-called with MiXCR into one record per CDR3 protein. The sample yields roughly 120,000 distinct CDR3 sequences, about 15% seen once. Germline assignment: CDR1 DFQATT and CDR2 SNEGSKA (reference sequence). The V and J ends lost 4 bases and 3 bases, in that order; junction bases with no gene match: 11. The CDR3 length is 16 residues. This chain links TRBV20-1 with TRBJ2-1, with 8 bases lining up with TRBD2. This clonotype was sampled from an adult who was a healthcare worker with PCR-confirmed SARS-CoV-2 infection or an uninfected control (not recorded which). Sequences were obtained from whole blood. The DNA of the CDR3 is TGCAGTGCTATCGCGCACGGGGGGGGCAGCTACAATGAGCAGTTCTTC. It encodes CSAIAHGGGSYNEQFF.